The clone carrying this T cell receptor beta chain was detected many times. The antigen is not known. This specimen belongs to a study of metastatic and nonmetastatic thyroid tumors. As for the study in general: Repertoire comparison spanned blood and tumor or nodule tissue of malignant and benign thyroid patients. Study-wide points: The reported finding was significantly higher TCR beta diversity in malignant thyroid tumors relative to benign nodules, in blood and tumor.

Every patient was untreated before thyroid surgery. Per the original methods: The distant-metastasis classifier for papillary thyroid cancer was built from CDR3 differences across clinicopathological groups. TCRdb reprocessed the PCR reads via MiXCR. In this record, the V and J calls reflect TCRdb's handling and not the investigators' own analysis. The sample holds some 21,000 clones, 11% seen once. Unmatched junction bases numbered 6, after V lost 3 bases and J lost 4 bases. The CDR3 loop spans 15 amino acids. Looked up from germline, CDR1 is LNHDA and CDR2 is SQIVND (reference sequence). Sequencing input: blood. The TCR was taken from a female donor with papillary thyroid cancer or a benign thyroid nodule (not recorded which). Some clones in this sample may be carry-over from other donors' samples. The chain uses TRBV19 and TRBJ1-1, with 9 bases lining up with TRBD1. The CDR3 DNA reads as TGTGCCAGTAGTATTCCGGGACAGGGATCCACTGAAGCTTTCTTT. Translation gives CASSIPGQGSTEAFF.